This TCR beta chain was observed in a study of T cells in Graves' hyperthyroidism and ophthalmopathy. Amplification of TCR beta CDR3 regions was performed using RNA transcripts as template. Carried out on the TCR CDR3, a first-round RT-PCR used the HTBI primer set. TCRdb ran MiXCR on the multiplex PCR reads and lists one entry per CDR3 protein. The sample yields hundreds of thousands of distinct CDR3 sequences, approximately 15% seen once. Notes on this clonotype: Antigen: not known.

Germline trimming cut 6 bases from V and 5 bases from J; bases unmatched to any gene: 4. Per the germline V gene, CDR1 is SGHAT and CDR2 is FQNNGV. The CDR3 runs to 15 residues. Findings and caveats of the study: Most thyroid clonotypes expanded above 0.001 appeared in blood too. Ophthalmopathy was identified by the model a median about six months ahead of onset.

The sequence derives from a woman aged 25 to 39 with Graves' hyperthyroidism. The sequenced sample consisted of blood. This chain connects TRBV11-2 to TRBJ2-2; 12 positions agree with TRBD2. The CDR3: CASRNGLAGTGELFF. The CDR3 bases are TGTGCCAGCAGGAATGGACTAGCGGGGACCGGGGAGCTGTTTTTT.